This T cell receptor (beta chain) derives from a study of CD8 T cells in ankylosing spondylitis. Study findings and constraints: Significantly higher representation of disease-linked clones was reported for matched ankylosing spondylitis synovial fluid. Earlier studies detected some motif variants in reactive arthritis synovial fluid and blood. Peripheral blood held disease-linked clones only at relatively low frequency, and these were CD8+.

MiXCR was run by TCRdb on the 5' RACE reads, yielding one entry per CDR3 protein. The sample lists approximately 290,000 distinct CDR3 sequences; roughly 20% were seen once. This clonotype was seen a few times. The antigen remains undetermined. The TCR sequence derives from a female donor with ankylosing spondylitis or in good health (not recorded which). Sequencing was carried out using blood, either unsorted or a sorted T cell fraction (not recorded which).

DNA of the CDR3: TGTGCCAGCAGCCAACCCTCTGGCCTAAGCCCGAACACCGGGGAGCTGTTTTTT. Translating it yields CASSQPSGLSPNTGELFF. The chain combines TRBV3-1 with TRBJ2-2; D remains unclear. Germline CDR1 LGHDT, CDR2 YNNKEL (reference sequence). This CDR3 comprises 18 residues. V gave up 2 bases and J gave up 0 bases, with 16 bases separating them.